The entry below gives a single TCR beta chain sequence along with its context. Per the authors' pipeline: Reference gene primer amplification gave estimated nucleated cell counts. Clones were sequenced by immunoSEQ multiplex PCR, and TCRdb holds only the in-frame ones, with some missing. The DNA was the basis for D and trimming; V, J and clone size are from that table. There are fewer than 250,000 clones in the sample; approximately 84% occur only once, and about 4% lies in the top ten. This CDR3 comprises 13 residues. J was trimmed by 3 bases and V by 11 bases; bases with no gene match: 3. Germline lookup yields CDR1 SNHLY and CDR2 FYNNEI. These data originate in a study of blood T cell repertoires in COVID-19. Study overall: The United States, Italy and Spain were the sources of the acute and convalescent COVID-19 samples. PBMCs, B-cell-depleted T cells, or T cells were the source of the cDNA or gDNA that made up the material.

Sequenced input: peripheral blood. V usage is TRBV2 and J usage is TRBJ2-1; 11 bases line up with TRBD2. The TCR originated in a man aged 50 or older with acute or convalescent COVID-19. CDR3 bases: TGTGCCGGGACTAGCGGATTCTACAATGAGCAGTTCTTC. This encodes CAGTSGFYNEQFF.